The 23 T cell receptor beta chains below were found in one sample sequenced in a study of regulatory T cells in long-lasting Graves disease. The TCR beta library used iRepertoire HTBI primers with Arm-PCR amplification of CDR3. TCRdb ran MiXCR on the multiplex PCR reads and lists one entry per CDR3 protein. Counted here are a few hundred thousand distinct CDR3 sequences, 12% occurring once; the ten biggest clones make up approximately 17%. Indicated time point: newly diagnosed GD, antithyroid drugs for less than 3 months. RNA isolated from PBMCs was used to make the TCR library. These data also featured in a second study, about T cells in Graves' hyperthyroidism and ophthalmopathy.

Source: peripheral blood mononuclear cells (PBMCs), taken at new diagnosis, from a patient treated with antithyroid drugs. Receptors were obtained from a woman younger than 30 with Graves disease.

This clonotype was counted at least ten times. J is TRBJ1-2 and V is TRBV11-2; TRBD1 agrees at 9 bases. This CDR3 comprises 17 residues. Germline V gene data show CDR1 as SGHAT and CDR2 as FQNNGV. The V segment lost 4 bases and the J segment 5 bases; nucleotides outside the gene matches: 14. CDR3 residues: CASSYSGTGTPWYGYTF. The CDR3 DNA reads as TGTGCCAGCAGCTACTCCGGGACAGGGACCCCCTGGTATGGCTACACCTTC.

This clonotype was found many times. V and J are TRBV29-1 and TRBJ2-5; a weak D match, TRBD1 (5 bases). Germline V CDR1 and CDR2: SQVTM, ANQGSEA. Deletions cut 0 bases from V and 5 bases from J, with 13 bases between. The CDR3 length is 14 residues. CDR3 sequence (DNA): TGCAGCGTTGAAGAGAACAGGATGAGCGAGACCCAGTACTTC. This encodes CSVEENRMSETQYF.

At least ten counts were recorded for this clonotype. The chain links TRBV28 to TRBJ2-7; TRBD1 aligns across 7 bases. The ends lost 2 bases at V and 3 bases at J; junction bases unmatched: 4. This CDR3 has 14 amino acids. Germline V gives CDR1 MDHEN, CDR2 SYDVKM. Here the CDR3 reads CASSLVGGNYEQYF. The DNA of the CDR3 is TGTGCCAGCAGTTTAGTAGGGGGCAACTACGAGCAGTACTTC. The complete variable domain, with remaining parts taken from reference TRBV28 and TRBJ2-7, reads DVKVTQSSRYLVKRTGEKVFLECVQDMDHENMFWYRQDPGLGLRLIYFSYDVKMKEKGDIPEGYSVSREKKERFSLILESASTNQTSMYLCASSLVGGNYEQYFGPGTRLTVT.

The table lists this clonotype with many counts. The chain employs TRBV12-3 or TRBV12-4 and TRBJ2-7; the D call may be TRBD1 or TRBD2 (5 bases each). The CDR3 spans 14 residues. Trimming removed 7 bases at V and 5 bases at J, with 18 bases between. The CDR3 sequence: CASIEGPGFNEQYV. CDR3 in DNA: TGTGCCAGCATTGAGGGACCAGGGTTTAACGAGCAGTACGTC.

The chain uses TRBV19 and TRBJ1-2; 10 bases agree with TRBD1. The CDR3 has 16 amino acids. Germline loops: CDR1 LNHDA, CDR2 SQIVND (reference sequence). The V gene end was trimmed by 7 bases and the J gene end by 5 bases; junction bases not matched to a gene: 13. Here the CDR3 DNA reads TGTGCCAGTACGGACTCCTTCCGGGACAGGGGATATGGCTACACCTTC. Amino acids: CASTDSFRDRGYGYTF. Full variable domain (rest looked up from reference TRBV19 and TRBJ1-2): DGGITQSPKYLFRKEGQNVTLSCEQNLNHDAMYWYRQDPGQGLRLIYYSQIVNDFQKGDIAEGYSVSREKKESFPLTVTSAQKNPTAFYLCASTDSFRDRGYGYTFGSGTRLTVV.

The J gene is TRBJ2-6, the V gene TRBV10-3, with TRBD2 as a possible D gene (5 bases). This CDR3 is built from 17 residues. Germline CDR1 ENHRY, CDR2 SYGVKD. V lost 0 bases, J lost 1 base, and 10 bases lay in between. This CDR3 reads CAISESRWRSGANVLTF. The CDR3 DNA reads TGTGCCATCAGTGAGTCGAGATGGAGGTCTGGGGCCAACGTCCTGACTTTC.

CDR3 loop: CASSYSVGVQWITGTQYF. The DNA of the CDR3 is TGTGCCAGCAGTTACTCGGTCGGGGTTCAGTGGATTACCGGTACGCAGTATTTT. The chain links TRBV6-2 or TRBV6-3 to TRBJ2-3; weak D call: TRBD2 (5 bases). Germline V gene lookup returns CDR1 MNHEY and CDR2 SVGEGT. V shed 0 bases and J shed 8 bases, with 24 bases lying between them. The CDR3 totals 18 residues.

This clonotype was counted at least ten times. This chain's CDR3 is CASRLGLASEQYF. In DNA, the CDR3 is TGTGCCAGCAGACTGGGACTAGCGAGCGAGCAGTACTTC. The V call is TRBV12-3 or TRBV12-4, the J call TRBJ2-7; 10 bases line up with TRBD2. J was trimmed by 6 bases and V by 6 bases; bases with no gene match: 5. The CDR3 is 13 amino acids.

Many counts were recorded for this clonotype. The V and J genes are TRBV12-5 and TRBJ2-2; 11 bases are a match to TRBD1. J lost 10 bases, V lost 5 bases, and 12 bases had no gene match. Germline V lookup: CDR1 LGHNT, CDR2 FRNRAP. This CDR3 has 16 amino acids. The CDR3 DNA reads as TGTGCTAGTGGTACCTTACTGGACAGGGGGCGGTCGGAGCTGTTTTTT. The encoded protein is CASGTLLDRGRSELFF. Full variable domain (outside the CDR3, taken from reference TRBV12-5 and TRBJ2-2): DARVTQTPRHKVTEMGQEVTMRCQPILGHNTVFWYRQTMMQGLELLAYFRNRAPLDDSGMPKDRFSAEMPDATLATLKIQPSEPRDSAVYFCASGTLLDRGRSELFFGEGSRLTVL.

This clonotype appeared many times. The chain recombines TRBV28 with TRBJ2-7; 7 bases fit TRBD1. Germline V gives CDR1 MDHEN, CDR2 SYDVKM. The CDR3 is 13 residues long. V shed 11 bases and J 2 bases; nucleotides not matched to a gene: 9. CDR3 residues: CAGTRQGTYEQYF. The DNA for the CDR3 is TGTGCCGGGACCAGACAGGGTACCTACGAGCAGTACTTC.

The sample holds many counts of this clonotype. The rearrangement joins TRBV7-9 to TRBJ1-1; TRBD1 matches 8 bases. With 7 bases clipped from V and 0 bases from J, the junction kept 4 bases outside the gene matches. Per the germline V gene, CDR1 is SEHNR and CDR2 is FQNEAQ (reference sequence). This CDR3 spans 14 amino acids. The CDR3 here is CASTPDRVNTEAFF. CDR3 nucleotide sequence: TGTGCCAGCACCCCGGACAGGGTGAACACTGAAGCTTTCTTT.

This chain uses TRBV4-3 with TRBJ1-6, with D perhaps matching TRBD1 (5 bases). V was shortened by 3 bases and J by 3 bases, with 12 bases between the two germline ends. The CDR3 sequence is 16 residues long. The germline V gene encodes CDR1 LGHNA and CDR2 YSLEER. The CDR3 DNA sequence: TGCGCCAGCAGCCACGGTGGGGGGGTCTATAATTCACCCCTCCACTTT. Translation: CASSHGGGVYNSPLHF.

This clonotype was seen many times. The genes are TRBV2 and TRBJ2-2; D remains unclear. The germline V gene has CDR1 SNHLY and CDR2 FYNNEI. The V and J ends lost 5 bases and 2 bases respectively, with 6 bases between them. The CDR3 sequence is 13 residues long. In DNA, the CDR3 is TGTGCCAGCAGTAACACTAACACCGGGGAGCTGTTTTTT. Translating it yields CASSNTNTGELFF.

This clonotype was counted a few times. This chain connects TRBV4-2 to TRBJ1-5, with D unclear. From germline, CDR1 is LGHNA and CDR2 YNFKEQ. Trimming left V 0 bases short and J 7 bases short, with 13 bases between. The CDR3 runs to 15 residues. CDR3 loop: CASSQDGRDRQPQHF. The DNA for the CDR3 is TGTGCCAGCAGCCAAGATGGTCGTGATCGACAGCCCCAGCATTTT.

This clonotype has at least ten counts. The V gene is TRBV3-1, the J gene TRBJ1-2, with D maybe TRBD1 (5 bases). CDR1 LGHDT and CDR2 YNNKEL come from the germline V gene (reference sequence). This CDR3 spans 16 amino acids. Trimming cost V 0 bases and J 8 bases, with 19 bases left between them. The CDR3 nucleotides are TGTGCCAGCAGCCAAGATGAGACAGTGTCTGGGTCCGGCTACACCTTC. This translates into CASSQDETVSGSGYTF.

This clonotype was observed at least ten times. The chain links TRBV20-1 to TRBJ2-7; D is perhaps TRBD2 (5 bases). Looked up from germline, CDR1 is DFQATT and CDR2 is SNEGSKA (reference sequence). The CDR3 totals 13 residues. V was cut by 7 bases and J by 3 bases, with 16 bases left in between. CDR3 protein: CSVTPGKNYEQYF. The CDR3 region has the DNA TGCAGTGTTACTCCCGGGAAAAACTACGAGCAGTACTTC.

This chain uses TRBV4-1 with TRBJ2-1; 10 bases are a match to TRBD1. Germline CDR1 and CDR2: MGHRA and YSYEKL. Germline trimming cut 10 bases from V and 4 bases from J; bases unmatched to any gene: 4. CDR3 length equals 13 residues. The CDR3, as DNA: TGCGCCACGGGACAGGGGATTTACAATGAGCAGTTCTTC. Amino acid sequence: CATGQGIYNEQFF.

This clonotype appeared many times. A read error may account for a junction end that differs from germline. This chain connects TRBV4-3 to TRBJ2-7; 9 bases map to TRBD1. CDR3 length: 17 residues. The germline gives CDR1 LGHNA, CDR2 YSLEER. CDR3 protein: CASSQAGQGLVKQSLLF. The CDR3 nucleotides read TGCGCCAGCAGCCAGGCGGGACAGGGACTTGTTAAGCAATCCTTGCTCTTC.

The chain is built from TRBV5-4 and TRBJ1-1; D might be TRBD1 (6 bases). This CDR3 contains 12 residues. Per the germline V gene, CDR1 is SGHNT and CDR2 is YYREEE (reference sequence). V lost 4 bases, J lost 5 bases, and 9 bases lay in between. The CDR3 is CASSGTYTEAFF. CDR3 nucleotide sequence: TGTGCCAGCAGCGGGACATATACTGAAGCTTTCTTT. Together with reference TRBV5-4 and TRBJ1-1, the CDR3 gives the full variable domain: ETGVTQSPTHLIKTRGQQVTLRCSSQSGHNTVSWYQQALGQGPQFIFQYYREEENGRGNFPPRFSGLQFPNYSSELNVNALELDDSALYLCASSGTYTEAFFGQGTRLTVV.

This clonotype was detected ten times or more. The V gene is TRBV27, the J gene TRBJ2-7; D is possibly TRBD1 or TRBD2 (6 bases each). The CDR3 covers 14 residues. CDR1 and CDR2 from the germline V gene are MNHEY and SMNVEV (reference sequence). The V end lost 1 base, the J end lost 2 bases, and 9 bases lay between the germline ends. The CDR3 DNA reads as TGTGCCAGCAGTTTATGGGGGGACACCTACGAGCAGTACTTC. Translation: CASSLWGDTYEQYF.

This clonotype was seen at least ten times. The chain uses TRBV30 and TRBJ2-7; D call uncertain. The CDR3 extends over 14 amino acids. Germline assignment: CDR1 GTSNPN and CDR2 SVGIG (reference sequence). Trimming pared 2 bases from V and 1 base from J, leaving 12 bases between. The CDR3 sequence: CAWSTWTESYEQYF. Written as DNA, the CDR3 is TGTGCCTGGAGTACATGGACGGAGTCCTACGAGCAGTACTTC.

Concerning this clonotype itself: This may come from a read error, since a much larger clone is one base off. This CDR3 reads CASSYWQLVNEQFF. The CDR3 DNA reads TGTGCCAGCAGTTATTGGCAATTAGTCAATGAGCAGTTCTTC. The gene calls are TRBV6-5 and TRBJ2-1; no firm D call. From germline, CDR1 is MNHEY and CDR2 SVGAGI. This CDR3 region has 14 residues. Trimming pared 3 bases from V and 6 bases from J, leaving 12 bases between.

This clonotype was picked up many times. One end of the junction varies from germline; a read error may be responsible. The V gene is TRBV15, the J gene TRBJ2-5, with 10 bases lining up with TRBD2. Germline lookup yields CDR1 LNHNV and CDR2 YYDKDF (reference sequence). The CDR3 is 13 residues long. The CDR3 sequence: CATSTWTSGPPNF. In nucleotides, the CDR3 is TGTGCCACCAGCACCTGGACTAGCGGCCCTCCGAACTTC.